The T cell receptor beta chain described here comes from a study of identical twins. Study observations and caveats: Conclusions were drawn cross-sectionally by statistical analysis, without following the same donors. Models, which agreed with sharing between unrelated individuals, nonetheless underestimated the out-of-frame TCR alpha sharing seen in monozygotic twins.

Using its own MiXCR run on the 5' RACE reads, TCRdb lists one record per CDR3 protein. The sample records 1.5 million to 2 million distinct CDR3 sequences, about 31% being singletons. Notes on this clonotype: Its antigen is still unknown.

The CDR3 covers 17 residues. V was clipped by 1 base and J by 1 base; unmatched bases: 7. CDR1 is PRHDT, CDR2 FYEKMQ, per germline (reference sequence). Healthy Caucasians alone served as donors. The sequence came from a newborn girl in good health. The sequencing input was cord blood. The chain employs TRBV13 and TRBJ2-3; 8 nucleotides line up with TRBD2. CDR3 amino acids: CASSLAQLADRTDTQYF. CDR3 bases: TGTGCCAGCAGCTTAGCACAACTAGCGGACCGCACAGATACGCAGTATTTT.